Listed here are 16 T cell receptor beta chains from one sample, sequenced in a study of blood T cell repertoires in COVID-19. Sequenced by immunoSEQ multiplex PCR; TCRdb stores in-frame clones only, minus some. Of approximately 94,000 clones detected, about 80% appear once; the ten largest clones hold more than 20%. The source material was peripheral blood. The origin of the receptors is a human donor in a cohort sampled during active COVID-19.

The chain uses TRBV7-2 and TRBJ2-2; 8 nucleotides agree with TRBD2. Germline CDR1 and CDR2: SGHTA and FQGNSA. The length of the CDR3 is 17 residues. Unmatched junction bases numbered 12, after V lost 2 bases and J lost 7 bases. Written as DNA, the CDR3 is TGTGCCAGCAGCTTATCCCCGTTAGCGGGGAGTGGCGGGGAGCTGTTTTTT. Its protein is CASSLSPLAGSGGELFF.

The CDR3 nucleotides are TGCAGCGCCGCCGGGACTAGCACTTCCTACAATGAGCAGTTCTTC. It specifies CSAAGTSTSYNEQFF. The rearrangement joins TRBV29-1 to TRBJ2-1, with TRBD2 matching over 9 bases. The CDR3 is made up of 15 amino acids. The junction had 8 bases not matched to a gene; V was cut back by 7 bases and J by 1 base. Germline V gene data show CDR1 as SQVTM and CDR2 as ANQGSEA.

The chain has TRBV2 and TRBJ2-1; 9 positions match TRBD2. There are 15 residues in the CDR3. Germline V CDR1 and CDR2: SNHLY, FYNNEI. The J segment lost 6 bases and the V segment lost 7 bases, leaving 10 bases of the junction unmatched. The CDR3 protein is CASTHGLAFGNEQFF. The DNA for the CDR3 is TGTGCCAGCACCCACGGACTAGCGTTCGGCAATGAGCAGTTCTTC.

The sample holds one count of this clone. The rearrangement joins TRBV18 to TRBJ2-5; D possibly corresponds to TRBD2 (6 bases). V shed 5 bases and J shed 7 bases, with 17 bases lying between them. Germline CDR1 and CDR2: KGHSH and LQKENI. The CDR3 covers 14 residues. The CDR3 region is CASSKTGPEGTQYF. The CDR3 DNA reads as TGTGCCAGCTCAAAAACAGGTCCGGAGGGGACCCAGTACTTC.

On this clone: The sample carries other DNA sequences with the same CDR3. J is TRBJ2-5 and V is TRBV7-3; 9 bases agree with TRBD1. The CDR3 is 16 amino acids. Germline CDR1 reads SGHTA; CDR2 reads FQGTGA. Trimming took 0 bases from V and 7 from J; bases not matched to a gene: 9. This CDR3 reads CASSLTGTGYPGTQYF. The CDR3 region has the DNA TGTGCCAGCAGCTTAACCGGGACAGGGTATCCTGGGACCCAGTACTTC.

The V and J genes are TRBV5-8 and TRBJ2-1, with 14 bases fitting TRBD2. J lost 7 bases, V lost 10 bases, and 4 bases had no gene match. Looked up from germline, CDR1 is SGHTS and CDR2 is YDEGEE. This CDR3 is 13 amino acids long. CDR3 in DNA: TGTGCCGGGGGGACTAGCGGGGGAAATGAGCAGTTCTTC. This gives the protein CAGGTSGGNEQFF.

This chain joins TRBV28 and TRBJ1-5; TRBD1 aligns across 8 bases. The V segment lost 6 bases and the J segment 7 bases; nucleotides outside the gene matches: 11. CDR3 length: 15 amino acids. The germline CDR1 and CDR2 sequences are MDHEN and SYDVKM. CDR3 in amino acids: CASRLTGTGNQPQHF. The CDR3 bases are TGTGCCAGCAGGCTTACCGGGACAGGTAACCAGCCCCAGCATTTT. The entire variable domain, with the rest obtained from reference TRBV28 and TRBJ1-5, is as follows: DVKVTQSSRYLVKRTGEKVFLECVQDMDHENMFWYRQDPGLGLRLIYFSYDVKMKEKGDIPEGYSVSREKKERFSLILESASTNQTSMYLCASRLTGTGNQPQHFGDGTRLSIL.

The rearrangement joins TRBV4-3 to TRBJ2-7; 9 bases map to TRBD2. The CDR3 length is 19 residues. The ends lost 0 bases at V and 3 bases at J; junction bases unmatched: 15. Germline CDR1 reads LGHNA; CDR2 reads YSLEER. CDR3 sequence: CASSQEGGGVGPSLYEQYF. Here the CDR3 DNA reads TGCGCCAGCAGCCAAGAGGGCGGGGGGGTCGGTCCTTCCCTCTACGAGCAGTACTTC.

J is TRBJ2-7 and V is TRBV7-2; 9 bases are a match to TRBD2. V trimming: 2 bases; J trimming: 5 bases; junction bases outside the gene matches: 10. Germline CDR1 is SGHTA and CDR2 is FQGNSA. This CDR3 comprises 16 residues. CDR3 residues: CASSLQASGVGDEQYF. In DNA, the CDR3 is TGTGCCAGCAGCTTACAAGCTAGCGGGGTTGGGGACGAGCAGTACTTC.

The chain uses TRBV24-1 and TRBJ1-6; tentatively, D is TRBD1 (5 bases). V lost 5 bases, J lost 8 bases, and 21 bases lay in between. Germline V CDR1 and CDR2: KGHDR, SFDVKD. The CDR3 has 17 amino acids. CDR3 protein: CATSAGPMSGHYSPLHF. CDR3 sequence (DNA): TGTGCCACCAGTGCAGGCCCGATGTCAGGGCATTATTCACCCCTCCACTTT.

This chain connects TRBV7-2 to TRBJ2-7; TRBD1 agrees at 8 bases. Losses at the gene ends were 1 base for V and 2 bases for J; bases not matched to a gene: 7. The germline gives CDR1 SGHTA, CDR2 FQGNSA. The CDR3 contains 16 residues. This CDR3 reads CASSLGPGQGPYEQYF. The CDR3 nucleotides are TGTGCCAGCAGCTTAGGGCCCGGACAGGGCCCCTACGAGCAGTACTTC.

This sequence joins TRBV29-1 and TRBJ2-7; possible D gene TRBD1, 6 bases. The CDR3 is made up of 14 amino acids. Trimming took off 3 bases at V and 2 bases at J, with 14 bases between the two ends. Germline lookup yields CDR1 SQVTM and CDR2 ANQGSEA. The CDR3 region is CSVDLGAGPYEQYF. In DNA, the CDR3 is TGCAGCGTTGATCTGGGGGCTGGGCCCTACGAGCAGTACTTC.

This chain uses TRBV19 with TRBJ1-2; tentative D call: TRBD1 (5 bases). CDR3 size: 17 residues. Germline loops: CDR1 LNHDA, CDR2 SQIVND (reference sequence). Trimming stripped 1 base from V and 6 bases from J, with 21 bases between. The CDR3 spells CASSIALFVRAENGYTF. CDR3 in DNA: TGTGCCAGTAGTATAGCCCTTTTTGTCAGGGCTGAGAATGGCTACACCTTC.

This clone has a handful of counts. The V gene is TRBV10-3, the J gene TRBJ1-1; D possibly corresponds to TRBD1 (6 bases). The CDR3 runs 12 residues. Trimming stripped 5 bases from V and 5 bases from J, with 9 bases between. The germline gives CDR1 ENHRY, CDR2 SYGVKD. The CDR3 sequence: CAISRTGTEAFF. The CDR3 DNA follows: TGTGCCATCAGTCGAACAGGGACTGAAGCTTTCTTT.

V is TRBV4-1 and J is TRBJ2-2; perhaps TRBD1 as D (6 bases). V was shortened by 3 bases and J by 9 bases, with 11 bases between the two germline ends. The length of the CDR3 is 13 residues. Germline V gene data show CDR1 as MGHRA and CDR2 as YSYEKL. The CDR3 region has the DNA TGCGCCAGCAGCCATCCCGACAGGCGGGAGCTGTTTTTT. This gives the protein CASSHPDRRELFF.

A single count supports this clone. The chain employs TRBV6-5 and TRBJ1-1; 10 positions match TRBD1. CDR3 length equals 15 residues. J gave up 6 bases and V 2 bases, and 6 bases lay outside the gene matches. Germline values: CDR1 MNHEY, CDR2 SVGAGI. CDR3 bases: TGTGCCAGCAGTTACGGGACAGGGGAATTCGCTGAAGCTTTCTTT. Translating gives CASSYGTGEFAEAFF.